These 23 T cell receptor beta chains came from one sample sequenced in a study of blood T cells in healthy people across ages (dated by TCRdb to the mid-2010s). To prepare the library, 5' RACE was applied. Sequencer: Illumina HiSeq 2500. A second PCR of roughly 7 to 12 cycles was performed with a sample-barcoded 5' primer and a J-beta primer mix. The raw public data were reprocessed by TCRdb itself: fastp quality trimming at Q25, MiXCR clonotype calling, in-frame beta chains only. When rows share a CDR3 protein, they turn into one entry using the most common DNA and genes. In this sample the table shows 660,000 or so distinct CDR3 sequences, roughly 53% of which occur a single time. 30% to 45% of the sample belongs to the ten largest clones. Sequencing was performed on blood. Receptor source: a man aged 55 to 70 in good health.

This chain connects TRBV7-6 to TRBJ2-1; TRBD1 matches 11 bases. Germline trimming cut 4 bases from V and 6 bases from J; bases unmatched to any gene: 5. Germline assignment: CDR1 SGHVS and CDR2 FNYEAQ. CDR3 length: 15 residues. The CDR3 spells CASSSSGTGGNEQFF. The CDR3 nucleotides read TGTGCCAGCAGCTCATCCGGGACAGGGGGCAATGAGCAGTTCTTC.

V and J are TRBV29-1 and TRBJ2-4; 10 nucleotides match TRBD1. This CDR3 spans 14 amino acids. The germline V gene encodes CDR1 SQVTM and CDR2 ANQGSEA. Trimming took 7 bases from V and 3 from J; bases not matched to a gene: 6. This chain's CDR3 is CSAQDRGGKNIQYF. The DNA for the CDR3 is TGCAGCGCCCAGGACAGGGGGGGCAAAAACATTCAGTACTTC. The variable domain in full, with the rest retrieved from reference TRBV29-1 and TRBJ2-4, is SAVISQKPSRDICQRGTSLTIQCQVDSQVTMMFWYRQQPGQSLTLIATANQGSEATYESGFVIDKFPISRPNLTFSTLTVSNMSPEDSSIYLCSAQDRGGKNIQYFGAGTRLSVL.

The V call is TRBV20-1, the J call TRBJ2-4, with 8 positions matching TRBD2. V lost 0 bases, J lost 4 bases, and 5 bases stayed unmatched. The germline V gene encodes CDR1 DFQATT and CDR2 SNEGSKA (reference sequence). This CDR3 region has 15 residues. This chain's CDR3 is CSARDPREGKNIQYF. The CDR3 nucleotides read TGCAGTGCTAGAGACCCCCGGGAGGGAAAAAACATTCAGTACTTC.

V usage is TRBV5-1 and J usage is TRBJ2-4; the D gene is possibly TRBD1 (8 bases). Trimming stripped 0 bases from V and 6 bases from J, with 16 bases between. In germline, CDR1 is SGHRS, CDR2 YFSETQ. The CDR3 sequence is 16 residues long. The CDR3 bases are TGCGCCAGCAGCTTGGACAGGGGGAGGGAGGGAAACATTCAGTACTTC. Its protein product is CASSLDRGREGNIQYF.

This chain connects TRBV11-2 to TRBJ2-2; D unresolved. Trimming pared 1 base from V and 2 bases from J, leaving 8 bases between. The CDR3 extends over 15 amino acids. Per germline, CDR1 SGHAT and CDR2 FQNNGV. DNA for the CDR3: TGTGCCAGCAGCTTAGGTGTCAGCAACACCGGGGAGCTGTTTTTT. Translated: CASSLGVSNTGELFF.

This CDR3 reads CASSRALQDEQYF. CDR3 DNA sequence: TGCGCCAGCAGCCGTGCTTTGCAAGACGAGCAGTACTTC. V is TRBV5-1 and J is TRBJ2-1; D call uncertain. The end of the DNA aligns better with TRBJ2-7, so the J call may be wrong. From germline, CDR1 is SGHRS and CDR2 YFSETQ. The CDR3 is 13 residues long.

This clonotype was observed at least ten times. The V call is TRBV15, the J call TRBJ2-1, with 11 bases identical to TRBD2. V lost 0 bases to trimming and J lost 13 bases; unmatched junction nucleotides: 8. This CDR3 is built from 15 residues. The germline V gene encodes CDR1 LNHNV and CDR2 YYDKDF (reference sequence). CDR3 coding DNA: TGTGCCACCAGCAGAGAAAACCTAGCGGGGGGCACTCAGTTCTTC. Amino acid sequence: CATSRENLAGGTQFF.

The chain couples TRBV7-9 to TRBJ2-1; D remains ambiguous. V gave up 4 bases and J gave up 2 bases, with 12 bases separating them. Germline assignment: CDR1 SEHNR and CDR2 FQNEAQ (reference sequence). The CDR3 has 15 amino acids. DNA of the CDR3: TGTGCCAGCAGCTCCCCCGGGTCGCCCTACAATGAGCAGTTCTTC. It codes for CASSSPGSPYNEQFF.

V is TRBV5-1 and J is TRBJ2-3; no clear D gene. V was trimmed by 5 bases and J by 6 bases, leaving 10 bases between them. Germline V gives CDR1 SGHRS, CDR2 YFSETQ. This CDR3 contains 12 residues. In DNA, the CDR3 is TGCGCCAGCAGGGAATCGCAGGATACGCAGTATTTT. Translating it yields CASRESQDTQYF.

The chain recombines TRBV28 with TRBJ2-5; TRBD2 matches 9 bases. Matching the DNA end better, TRBJ2-7 makes the J call doubtful. There are 17 residues in the CDR3. The germline gives CDR1 MDHEN, CDR2 SYDVKM. CDR3 sequence: CASSLYRTIAGEDEQYF. The CDR3 region has the DNA TGTGCCAGCAGTTTGTATCGAACCATAGCGGGAGAAGACGAGCAGTACTTC.

V gene TRBV6-2 or TRBV6-3 combines with J gene TRBJ2-5; no clear D. The J call may be in error: the DNA end matches TRBJ2-7 better. CDR3 length equals 11 residues. The germline V gene has CDR1 MNHEY and CDR2 SVGEGT. As DNA, the CDR3 is TGTGCCAGCAGACCTCCCAACGAGCAGTACTTC. Translating gives CASRPPNEQYF.

V usage is TRBV28 and J usage is TRBJ2-3; no definite D call. CDR1 is MDHEN and CDR2 is SYDVKM in the germline V gene. V was pared by 6 bases and J by 5 bases, with 12 bases between. CDR3 length equals 13 residues. The CDR3 region is CASSLPHEDTQYF. CDR3 in DNA: TGTGCCAGCAGCCTCCCTCACGAAGATACGCAGTATTTT.

The J gene is TRBJ2-5, the V gene TRBV7-2, with 8 positions matching TRBD2. The CDR3 is 13 residues long. The V segment lost 4 bases and the J segment 5 bases; nucleotides outside the gene matches: 3. Looked up from germline, CDR1 is SGHTA and CDR2 is FQGNSA. The CDR3 DNA reads as TGTGCCAGCAGCTGGACTAGCTGGGAGACCCAGTACTTC. This codes for CASSWTSWETQYF.

The V call is TRBV9, the J call TRBJ2-5; possible D gene TRBD1, 5 bases. Germline CDR1 SGDLS, CDR2 YYNGEE. The CDR3 has 15 residues. V was shortened by 3 bases and J by 2 bases, with 14 bases between the two germline ends. The CDR3 reads CASSGQSGQQETQYF. The CDR3 nucleotides read TGTGCCAGCAGCGGCCAGAGTGGACAACAAGAGACCCAGTACTTC.

The gene calls are TRBV6-5 and TRBJ2-5; D tentatively fits TRBD1 or TRBD2 (6 bases each). The CDR3 runs to 13 residues. CDR1 is MNHEY and CDR2 is SVGAGI in the germline V gene. Trimming pared 6 bases from V and 11 bases from J, leaving 19 bases between. CDR3 coding DNA: TGTGCCAGCAGCTCGGGGGAGGAGGGGGAGCAGTACTTC. Its translation is CASSSGEEGEQYF.

This clonotype was seen more than once but under ten times. V gene TRBV7-2 combines with J gene TRBJ2-3; D call uncertain. The ends were cut back, 3 bases at V and 2 bases at J, with 9 bases in the middle. Looked up from germline, CDR1 is SGHTA and CDR2 is FQGNSA. This CDR3 contains 14 residues. The CDR3: CASSFGFITDTQYF. The CDR3 nucleotides read TGTGCCAGCAGCTTCGGGTTTATCACAGATACGCAGTATTTT.

This chain uses TRBV29-1 with TRBJ2-5, with unresolved D. This CDR3 comprises 13 residues. Between the trimmed V and J ends, which lost 7 bases and 2 bases, there was a span of 14 bases. Germline-derived CDR1 and CDR2 are SQVTM and ANQGSEA. The CDR3 sequence: CSAPGGMQETQYF. CDR3 nucleotide sequence: TGCAGCGCCCCTGGCGGAATGCAAGAGACCCAGTACTTC.

The genes are TRBV5-1 and TRBJ2-3; TRBD1 might be the D (6 bases). The germline V and J ends were trimmed by 2 bases and 5 bases, with 9 bases remaining between them. This CDR3 is 13 amino acids long. Per germline, CDR1 SGHRS and CDR2 YFSETQ. In nucleotides, the CDR3 is TGCGCCAGCAGCTTTGGCAGGGGAGATACGCAGTATTTT. It encodes CASSFGRGDTQYF.

In DNA, the CDR3 is TGTGCCAGCAGTCCCTCGGGACAGGGTGGCTATGGCTACACCTTC. Translating it yields CASSPSGQGGYGYTF. The rearrangement links TRBV12-3 or TRBV12-4 to TRBJ1-2; 9 positions agree with TRBD1. The CDR3 extends over 15 amino acids. After removal of 5 bases from V and 4 bases from J, the junction contained 8 bases not matched to a gene.

The chain joins TRBV2 to TRBJ2-7; TRBD2 aligns across 7 bases. The last part of the DNA fits TRBJ2-5 better; the J call may be wrong. The CDR3 sequence is 14 residues long. Looked up from germline, CDR1 is SNHLY and CDR2 is FYNNEI. The CDR3 here is CASRGLAEQETQYF. The CDR3 DNA is TGTGCCAGCAGGGGGCTAGCGGAACAAGAGACCCAGTACTTC.

The rearrangement links TRBV5-1 to TRBJ1-1; D is unclear. Germline CDR1 and CDR2: SGHRS and YFSETQ. V was shortened by 6 bases and J by 4 bases, with 13 bases between the two germline ends. The CDR3 is made up of 13 amino acids. CDR3 sequence: CASMLGESTEAFF. DNA for the CDR3: TGCGCCAGCATGCTCGGGGAGTCCACTGAAGCTTTCTTT.

The chain is built from TRBV3-1 and TRBJ2-3; perhaps TRBD2 as D (7 bases). Germline V gene data show CDR1 as LGHDT and CDR2 as YNNKEL (reference sequence). The CDR3 has 14 residues. V lost 3 bases to trimming and J lost 3 bases, with 10 bases between them. CDR3 DNA: TGTGCCAGCAGCCAGGGGGGGCGAACAGATACGCAGTATTTT. Its protein product is CASSQGGRTDTQYF.

The sample holds a few counts of this clonotype. The chain combines TRBV2 with TRBJ2-3, with TRBD1 as a possible D gene (5 bases). CDR1 and CDR2 (germline): SNHLY, FYNNEI. CDR3 length: 14 amino acids. V lost 3 bases and J lost 0, with 7 bases in between. The CDR3 here is CASSDHRSTDTQYF. As DNA, the CDR3 is TGTGCCAGCAGTGACCACAGGAGCACAGATACGCAGTATTTT.